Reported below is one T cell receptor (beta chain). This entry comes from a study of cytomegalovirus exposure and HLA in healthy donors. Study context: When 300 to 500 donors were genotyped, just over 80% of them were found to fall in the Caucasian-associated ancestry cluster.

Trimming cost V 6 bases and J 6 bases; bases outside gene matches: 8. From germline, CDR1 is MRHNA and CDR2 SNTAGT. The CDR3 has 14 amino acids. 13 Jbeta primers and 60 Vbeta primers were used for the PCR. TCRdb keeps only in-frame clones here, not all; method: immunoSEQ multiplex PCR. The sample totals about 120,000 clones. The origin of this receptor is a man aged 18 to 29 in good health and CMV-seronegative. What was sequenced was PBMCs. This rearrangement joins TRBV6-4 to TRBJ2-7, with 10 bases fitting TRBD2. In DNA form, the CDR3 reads TGTGCCAGCAGGCCGGGACTAGCGACGGGCGAGCAGTACTTC. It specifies CASRPGLATGEQYF.